Shown below are 20 T cell receptor beta chains from a single sample sequenced in a study of T cells in localized non-small cell lung cancer. The method was immunoSEQ multiplex PCR; TCRdb's version includes in-frame clones alone and lacks a portion of them. This table has about 40,000 clones, about 90% appearing once. The sequenced sample was peripheral blood, obtained before any cancer treatment. These receptors originate from a man aged 35 to 69 with stage I lung adenocarcinoma.

This chain joins TRBV2 and TRBJ2-2; 8 bases are shared with TRBD1. Germline loops: CDR1 SNHLY, CDR2 FYNNEI. The CDR3 consists of 17 residues. The V segment lost 0 bases and the J segment 2 bases; nucleotides outside the gene matches: 5. This CDR3 reads CASSEAAGQGNTGELFF. In nucleotides, the CDR3 is TGTGCCAGCAGTGAAGCGGCAGGACAGGGTAACACCGGGGAGCTGTTTTTT.

This clone was seen only a few times. This rearrangement joins TRBV2 to TRBJ1-1, with a possible D match to TRBD1 (5 bases). This CDR3 is built from 14 residues. Trimming removed 6 bases at V and 3 bases at J, with 14 bases between. Germline CDR1 is SNHLY and CDR2 is FYNNEI. CDR3 in DNA: TGTGCCAGCAGATCGGGACGGACGGACACTGAAGCTTTCTTT. This codes for CASRSGRTDTEAFF.

The chain uses TRBV7-9 and TRBJ2-5, with 9 positions matching TRBD2. This CDR3 spans 16 amino acids. Germline V gives CDR1 SEHNR, CDR2 FQNEAQ (reference sequence). The V and J ends lost 1 base and 1 base, in that order; junction bases with no gene match: 4. The CDR3 nucleotides read TGTGCCAGCAGCTTAGTTAGCGGGAGCGGCCAAGAGACCCAGTACTTC. This encodes CASSLVSGSGQETQYF.

The chain is built from TRBV10-3 and TRBJ2-7; D assignment may be TRBD1 or TRBD2 (5 bases each). The CDR3 contains 16 residues. Germline V gives CDR1 ENHRY, CDR2 SYGVKD. V lost 0 bases and J lost 2, with 14 bases in between. The CDR3 nucleotides read TGTGCCATCAGTGAGTCTGGCAGGGAGTCTACCTACGAGCAGTACTTC. Translated: CAISESGRESTYEQYF.

This chain links TRBV6-1 with TRBJ2-7, with D unresolved. Germline CDR1 and CDR2: MNHNS and SASEGT. V was pared by 7 bases and J by 4 bases, with 8 bases between. CDR3 length: 11 amino acids. The CDR3 here is CASIFFYEQYF. The CDR3 coding sequence is TGTGCCAGCATCTTTTTTTACGAGCAGTACTTC.

This chain links TRBV7-9 with TRBJ2-3; D might be TRBD2 (7 bases). V lost 4 bases and J lost 4, with 9 bases in between. The CDR3 covers 13 residues. Germline CDR1 is SEHNR and CDR2 is FQNEAQ (reference sequence). The CDR3 DNA sequence: TGTGCCAGCAGCTCCGGGGGGCCAGATACGCAGTATTTT. Its protein product is CASSSGGPDTQYF.

This clone came up once. The rearrangement joins TRBV21-1 to TRBJ1-2. TRBV21-1 is a listed pseudogene. The CDR3 has 13 residues. The CDR3 DNA reads as TGTGCCAGCTGCTACCGGGACCCCTGGGGCTACACCTTC. The encoded protein is CASCYRDPWGYTF.

The V call is TRBV7-9, the J call TRBJ1-2, with a weak D call TRBD1 (5 bases). The CDR3 length is 13 residues. Trimming took 1 base from V and 8 from J, leaving 11 bases between them. Germline lookup yields CDR1 SEHNR and CDR2 FQNEAQ (reference sequence). CDR3 residues: CASSLGGVEGYTF. The CDR3 region has the DNA TGTGCCAGCAGCTTAGGGGGGGTAGAGGGCTACACCTTC.

This rearrangement joins TRBV13 to TRBJ2-3; no firm D call. The germline V gene has CDR1 PRHDT and CDR2 FYEKMQ (reference sequence). The germline V and J ends were trimmed by 0 bases and 1 base, with 11 bases remaining between them. CDR3 length: 16 residues. CDR3 in DNA: TGTGCCAGCAGCTTAGGGGGGTTTGGTGGCACAGATACGCAGTATTTT. Encoded protein: CASSLGGFGGTDTQYF. Using reference TRBV13 and TRBJ2-3 for the parts outside the CDR3, the full variable domain is AAGVIQSPRHLIKEKRETATLKCYPIPRHDTVYWYQQGPGQDPQFLISFYEKMQSDKGSIPDRFSAQQFSDYHSELNMSSLELGDSALYFCASSLGGFGGTDTQYFGPGTRLTVL.

This chain's CDR3 is CATLFDRELFF. As DNA, the CDR3 is TGTGCAACCCTATTCGACCGGGAGCTGTTTTTT. V is TRBV27 and J is TRBJ2-2; unclear D gene. Germline CDR1 and CDR2: MNHEY and SMNVEV (reference sequence). The CDR3 runs to 11 residues.

The chain is built from TRBV4-2 and TRBJ2-7; the match to TRBD1 covers 8 bases. CDR3 size: 15 residues. Trimming took 0 bases from V and 6 from J; bases not matched to a gene: 7. Germline CDR1 and CDR2: LGHNA and YNFKEQ. The CDR3 sequence is CASSQDRYRGSEQYF. The CDR3 nucleotides read TGTGCCAGCAGCCAAGATCGGTACAGGGGGAGCGAGCAGTACTTC.

This chain connects TRBV28 to TRBJ1-1; D is ambiguous. Deletions cut 3 bases from V and 11 bases from J, with 16 bases between. This CDR3 is 13 amino acids long. Germline CDR1 MDHEN, CDR2 SYDVKM. Here the CDR3 DNA reads TGTGCCAGCAGTTTCGAGGGCCACCGCTGGGCTTTCTTT. Protein product: CASSFEGHRWAFF.

The V call is TRBV28, the J call TRBJ2-1, with no clear D. CDR1 and CDR2 from the germline V gene are MDHEN and SYDVKM. Trimming stripped 6 bases from V and 8 bases from J, with 8 bases between. CDR3 length: 11 residues. DNA for the CDR3: TGTGCCAGCAGAAGGGTACATGAGCAGTTCTTC. Its protein product is CASRRVHEQFF.

The chain couples TRBV6-4 to TRBJ2-3; TRBD2 aligns across 8 bases. The J segment lost 6 bases and the V segment lost 7 bases, leaving 9 bases of the junction unmatched. The CDR3 extends over 14 amino acids. CDR1 is MRHNA and CDR2 is SNTAGT in the germline V gene. The CDR3 region is CASKAGASFDTQYF. CDR3 coding DNA: TGTGCCAGCAAAGCGGGAGCCTCCTTTGATACGCAGTATTTT.

V usage is TRBV19 and J usage is TRBJ2-1; the D is unclear. Germline CDR1 and CDR2: LNHDA and SQIVND (reference sequence). The V gene lost 8 bases and the J gene lost 7 bases, with 12 bases spanning the gap. The CDR3 is made up of 12 amino acids. DNA of the CDR3: TGTGCCAGTGGCAGCTCCGGAAATGAGCAGTTCTTC. It is translated as CASGSSGNEQFF.

A few counts support this clone. The rearrangement links TRBV7-9 to TRBJ2-2, with D unclear. The CDR3 has 14 amino acids. Germline CDR1 and CDR2: SEHNR and FQNEAQ (reference sequence). V lost 1 base and J 5 bases, leaving 8 bases between the germline ends. The CDR3 DNA sequence: TGTGCCAGCAGCTTAGTTGACAATACCGGGGAGCTGTTTTTT. Translated, it gives CASSLVDNTGELFF.

The CDR3 reads CASSSTGGGYNEQFF. The CDR3 DNA reads as TGTGCCAGCAGCTCAACAGGGGGCGGATACAATGAGCAGTTCTTC. The rearrangement uses TRBV7-9 and TRBJ2-1; 9 bases align to TRBD1. The CDR3 extends over 15 amino acids. V was clipped by 4 bases and J by 4 bases; unmatched bases: 5. Per the germline V gene, CDR1 is SEHNR and CDR2 is FQNEAQ (reference sequence).

The chain carries TRBV2 and TRBJ2-7; D is undetermined. The CDR3 extends over 14 amino acids. Per germline, CDR1 SNHLY and CDR2 FYNNEI. V was pared by 3 bases and J by 2 bases, with 11 bases between. The CDR3 DNA is TGTGCCAGCAGTGATATCGGCGGTGCCTACGAGCAGTACTTC. Its translation is CASSDIGGAYEQYF.

V and J are TRBV9 and TRBJ1-5, with D possibly matching TRBD1 (5 bases). Germline V gene sequence: CDR1 SGDLS, CDR2 YYNGEE. The ends were cut back, 1 base at V and 5 bases at J, with 13 bases in the middle. This CDR3 region has 15 residues. As DNA, the CDR3 is TGTGCCAGCAGCGTATCGGTTGGGGGGGATCAGCCCCAGCATTTT. Encoded protein: CASSVSVGGDQPQHF.

This sequence joins TRBV28 and TRBJ1-2; TRBD1 aligns across 7 bases. This CDR3 has 14 amino acids. CDR1 is MDHEN and CDR2 is SYDVKM in the germline V gene. V shed 4 bases, J shed 5 bases, and the junction held 7 bases outside the gene matches. The CDR3 loop is CASSSSRQGYGYTF. The CDR3 coding sequence is TGTGCCAGCAGTTCCTCCAGACAGGGATATGGCTACACCTTC.